This entry features one T cell receptor beta chain sequence. TCRdb keeps only in-frame clones here, not all; method: immunoSEQ multiplex PCR. The sample includes 80,000 to 90,000 clones, roughly 91% of them seen just once. Germline CDR1 and CDR2: SGHVS and FNYEAQ. CDR3 length: 16 amino acids. Unmatched junction bases numbered 5, after V lost 0 bases and J lost 2 bases. After thawing and overnight rest, PBMC were stained with GMM-loaded CD1B tetramer, viability dye and anti-CD3 for sorting. C32 glucose monomycolate from Rhodococcus equi was loaded onto the CD1B tetramers. PBMC for tetramer sorting were first depleted of CD14-expressing monocytes. These data belong to a study of T cells in tuberculosis. Whole-study context: T cells were selected with CD1B tetramers loaded with glucose monomycolate.

The receptor was derived from an adult woman with latent tuberculosis. The rearrangement links TRBV7-6 to TRBJ2-3; 7 positions agree with TRBD2. The specimen sequenced was CD1b-GMM tetramer-negative cells sorted from PBMCs. DNA of the CDR3: TGTGCCAGCAGCTTAGCTGGGGGGGGTCCCACAGATACGCAGTATTTT. This translates into CASSLAGGGPTDTQYF.